This TCR beta chain was observed in a study of T cells in lung cancer brain metastases. Germline assignment: CDR1 SNHLY and CDR2 FYNNEI. The CDR3 is 17 amino acids. The ends lost 2 bases at V and 6 bases at J; junction bases unmatched: 10. The assay was immunoSEQ multiplex PCR, and TCRdb's table has in-frame clones only and misses some. There are approximately 3,500 clones in the sample; roughly nine tenths occur only once, and roughly 5.2% lies in the top ten. The table lists this clone with a few counts. The TCR was taken from a woman between 45 and 60 years old with non-small cell lung cancer. Sample: tumor tissue from the primary lung tumor. V gene TRBV2 combines with J gene TRBJ2-4; 10 bases line up with TRBD2. The CDR3 nucleotides read TGTGCCAGCAGTGAATGGAAAAGCGGGGGGGCGGGAAACATTCAGTACTTC. Its protein product is CASSEWKSGGAGNIQYF.